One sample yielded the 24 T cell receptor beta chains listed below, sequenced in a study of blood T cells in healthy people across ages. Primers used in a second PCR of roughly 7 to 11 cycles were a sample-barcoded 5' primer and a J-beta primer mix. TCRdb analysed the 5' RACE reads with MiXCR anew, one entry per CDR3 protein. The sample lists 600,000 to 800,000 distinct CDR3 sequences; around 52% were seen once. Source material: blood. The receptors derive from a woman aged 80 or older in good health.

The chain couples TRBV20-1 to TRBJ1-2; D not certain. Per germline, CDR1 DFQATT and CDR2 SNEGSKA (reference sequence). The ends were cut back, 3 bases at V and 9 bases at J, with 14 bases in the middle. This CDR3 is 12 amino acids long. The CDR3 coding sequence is TGCAGTGCTAGCGGGCTTGGATTTAGCTACACCTTC. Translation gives CSASGLGFSYTF.

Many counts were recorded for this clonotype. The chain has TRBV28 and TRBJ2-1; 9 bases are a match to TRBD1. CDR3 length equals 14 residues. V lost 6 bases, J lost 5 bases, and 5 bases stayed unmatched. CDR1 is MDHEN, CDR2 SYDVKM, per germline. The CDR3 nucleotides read TGTGCCAGCAGCACAGGGGGCAGGGACAATGAGCAGTTCTTC. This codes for CASSTGGRDNEQFF.

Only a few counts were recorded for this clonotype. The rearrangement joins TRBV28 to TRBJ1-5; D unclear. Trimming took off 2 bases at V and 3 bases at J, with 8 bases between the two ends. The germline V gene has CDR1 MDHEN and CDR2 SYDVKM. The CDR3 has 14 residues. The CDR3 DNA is TGTGCCAGCAGTTTAGCAAGGGACAATCAGCCCCAGCATTTT. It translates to CASSLARDNQPQHF.

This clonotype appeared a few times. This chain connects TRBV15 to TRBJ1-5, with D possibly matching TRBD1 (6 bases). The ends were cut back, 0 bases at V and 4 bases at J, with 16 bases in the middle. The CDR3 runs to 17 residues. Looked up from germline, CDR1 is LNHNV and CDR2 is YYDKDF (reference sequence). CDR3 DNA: TGTGCCACCAGCAGAGATATATATGGGGGCCGGAATCAGCCCCAGCATTTT. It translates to CATSRDIYGGRNQPQHF.

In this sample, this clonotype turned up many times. The DNA for the CDR3 is TGCGCCAGCAGCCCCCTAACCAAGGGATATGGCTACACCTTC. This encodes CASSPLTKGYGYTF. V gene TRBV5-1 combines with J gene TRBJ1-2, with unresolved D. The V end lost 4 bases, the J end lost 5 bases, and 15 bases lay between the germline ends. The CDR3 is made up of 14 amino acids. Looked up from germline, CDR1 is SGHRS and CDR2 is YFSETQ.

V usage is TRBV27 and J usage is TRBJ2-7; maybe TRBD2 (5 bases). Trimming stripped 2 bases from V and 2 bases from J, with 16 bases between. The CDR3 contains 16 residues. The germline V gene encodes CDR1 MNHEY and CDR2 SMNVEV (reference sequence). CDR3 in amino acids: CASSLGPGSLTYEQYF. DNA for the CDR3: TGTGCCAGCAGTTTAGGCCCGGGGAGCCTGACCTACGAGCAGTACTTC.

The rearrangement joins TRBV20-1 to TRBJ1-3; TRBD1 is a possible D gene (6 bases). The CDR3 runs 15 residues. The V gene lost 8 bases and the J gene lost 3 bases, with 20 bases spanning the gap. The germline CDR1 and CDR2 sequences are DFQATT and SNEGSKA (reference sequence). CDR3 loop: CSTTTGIPFGNTIYF. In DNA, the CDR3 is TGCAGTACAACCACAGGGATCCCTTTTGGAAACACCATATATTTT.

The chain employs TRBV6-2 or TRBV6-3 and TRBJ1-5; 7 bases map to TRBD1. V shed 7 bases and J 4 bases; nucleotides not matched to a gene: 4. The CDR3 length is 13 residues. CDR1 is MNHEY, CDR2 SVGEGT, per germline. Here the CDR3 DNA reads TGTGCCAGCAAACCGACAGGGAATCAGCCCCAGCATTTT. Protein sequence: CASKPTGNQPQHF.

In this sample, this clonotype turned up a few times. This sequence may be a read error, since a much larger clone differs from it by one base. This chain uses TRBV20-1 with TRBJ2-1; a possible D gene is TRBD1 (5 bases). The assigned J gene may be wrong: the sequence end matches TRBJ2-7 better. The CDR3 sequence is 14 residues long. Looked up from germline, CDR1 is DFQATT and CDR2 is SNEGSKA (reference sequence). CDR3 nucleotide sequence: TGCAGTGCCAGGGCACGAAGCTCCTACAATGAGCAGTACTTC. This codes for CSARARSSYNEQYF.

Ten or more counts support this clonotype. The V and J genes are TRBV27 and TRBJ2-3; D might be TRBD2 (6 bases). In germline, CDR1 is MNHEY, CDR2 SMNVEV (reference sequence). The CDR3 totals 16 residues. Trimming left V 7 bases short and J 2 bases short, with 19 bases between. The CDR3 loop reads CASIFPSDSPTDTQYF. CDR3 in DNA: TGTGCCAGCATTTTCCCTAGCGATTCTCCCACAGATACGCAGTATTTT.

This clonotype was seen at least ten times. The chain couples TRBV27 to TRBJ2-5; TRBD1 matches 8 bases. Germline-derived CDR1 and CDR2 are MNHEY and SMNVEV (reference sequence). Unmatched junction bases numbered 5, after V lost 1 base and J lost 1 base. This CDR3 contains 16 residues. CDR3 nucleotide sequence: TGTGCCAGCAGTTTATTTTGGCAGGGGGCCCAAGAGACCCAGTACTTC. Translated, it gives CASSLFWQGAQETQYF.

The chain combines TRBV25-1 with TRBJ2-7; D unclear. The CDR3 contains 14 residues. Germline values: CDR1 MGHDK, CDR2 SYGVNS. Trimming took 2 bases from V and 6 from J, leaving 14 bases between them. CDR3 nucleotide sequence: TGTGCCAGCAGTGAAGACGGGCTCACGGGCGAGCAGTACTTC. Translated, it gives CASSEDGLTGEQYF.

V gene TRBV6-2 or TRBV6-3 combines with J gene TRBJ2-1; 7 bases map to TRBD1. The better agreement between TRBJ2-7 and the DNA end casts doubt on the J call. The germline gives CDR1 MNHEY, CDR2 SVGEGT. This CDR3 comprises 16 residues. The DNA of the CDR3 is TGTGCCAGCAGTCCCTACAGGGGAAGATCCTACAATGAGCAGTACTTC. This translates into CASSPYRGRSYNEQYF.

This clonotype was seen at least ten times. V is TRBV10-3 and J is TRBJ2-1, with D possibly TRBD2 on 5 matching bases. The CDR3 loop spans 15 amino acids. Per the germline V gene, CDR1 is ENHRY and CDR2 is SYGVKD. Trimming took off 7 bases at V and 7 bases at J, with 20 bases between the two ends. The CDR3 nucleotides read TGTGCCATCAATGCCCAACGGCCTAGCCCTAATGAGCAGTTCTTC. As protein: CAINAQRPSPNEQFF.

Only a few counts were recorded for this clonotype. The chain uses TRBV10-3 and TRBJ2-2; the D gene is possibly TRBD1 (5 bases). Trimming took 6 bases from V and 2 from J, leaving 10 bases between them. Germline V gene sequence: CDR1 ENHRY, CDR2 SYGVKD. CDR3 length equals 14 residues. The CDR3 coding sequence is TGTGCCATCAGACCGACAGAAAACACCGGGGAGCTGTTTTTT. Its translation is CAIRPTENTGELFF.

CDR3 loop: CASSYLQGSEQFF. CDR3 DNA sequence: TGTGCCAGCAGTTACCTCCAGGGTAGCGAGCAGTTCTTC. The V and J genes are TRBV6-6 and TRBJ2-1; possible D gene TRBD1, 5 bases. Germline V CDR1 and CDR2: MNHNY, SVGAGI (reference sequence). The V gene lost 2 bases and the J gene lost 10 bases, with 12 bases spanning the gap. CDR3 length: 13 amino acids.

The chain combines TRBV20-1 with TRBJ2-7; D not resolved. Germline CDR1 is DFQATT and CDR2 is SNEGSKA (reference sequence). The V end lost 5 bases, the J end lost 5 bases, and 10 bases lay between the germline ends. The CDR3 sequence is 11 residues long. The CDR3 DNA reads TGCAGTGCTCCACGTGGAAACGAGCAGTACTTC. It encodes CSAPRGNEQYF.

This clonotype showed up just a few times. Here the CDR3 DNA reads TGTGCCAGCAGCTACCAGGGACAGGGAACAAACAATGAGCAGTTCTTC. Protein: CASSYQGQGTNNEQFF. V usage is TRBV7-2 and J usage is TRBJ2-1; the match to TRBD1 covers 9 bases. Germline V gene lookup returns CDR1 SGHTA and CDR2 FQGNSA. This CDR3 spans 16 amino acids. Trimming took 4 bases from V and 5 from J; bases not matched to a gene: 9.

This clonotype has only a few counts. The CDR3 sequence: CASSQPGSRTDTQYF. The DNA for the CDR3 is TGTGCCAGCAGTCAGCCGGGTTCACGCACAGATACGCAGTATTTT. The rearrangement links TRBV11-2 to TRBJ2-3; unclear D gene. Germline CDR1 and CDR2: SGHAT and FQNNGV. Trimming took 6 bases from V and 1 from J, leaving 14 bases between them. This CDR3 comprises 15 residues. The whole variable domain, remainder taken from reference TRBV11-2 and TRBJ2-3, is EAGVAQSPRYKIIEKRQSVAFWCNPISGHATLYWYQQILGQGPKLLIQFQNNGVVDDSQLPKDRFSAERLKGVDSTLKIQPAKLEDSAVYLCASSQPGSRTDTQYFGPGTRLTVL.

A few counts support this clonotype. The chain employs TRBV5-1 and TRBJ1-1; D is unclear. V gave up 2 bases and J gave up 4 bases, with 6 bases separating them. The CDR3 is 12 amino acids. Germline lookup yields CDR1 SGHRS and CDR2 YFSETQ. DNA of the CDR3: TGCGCCAGCAGCTTAGCGTCCACTGAAGCTTTCTTT. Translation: CASSLASTEAFF.

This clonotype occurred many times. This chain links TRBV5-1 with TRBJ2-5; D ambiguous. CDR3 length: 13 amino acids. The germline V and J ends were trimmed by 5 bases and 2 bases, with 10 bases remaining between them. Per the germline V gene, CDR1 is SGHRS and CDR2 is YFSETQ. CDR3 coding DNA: TGCGCCAGCAGTCTGACCTCGCAAGAGACCCAGTACTTC. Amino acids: CASSLTSQETQYF.

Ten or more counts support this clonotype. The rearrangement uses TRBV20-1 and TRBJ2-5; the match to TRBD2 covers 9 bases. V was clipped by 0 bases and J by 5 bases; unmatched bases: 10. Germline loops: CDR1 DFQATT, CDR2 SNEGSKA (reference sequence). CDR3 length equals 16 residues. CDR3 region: CSARDWRREGQETQYF. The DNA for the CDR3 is TGCAGTGCTAGAGATTGGAGGCGGGAGGGCCAGGAGACCCAGTACTTC.

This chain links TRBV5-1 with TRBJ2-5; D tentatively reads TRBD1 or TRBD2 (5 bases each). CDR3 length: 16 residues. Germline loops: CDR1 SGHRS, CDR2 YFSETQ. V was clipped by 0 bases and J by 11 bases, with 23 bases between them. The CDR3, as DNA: TGCGCCAGCAGCTTGGGGGGCGGGTCAGTGGGCAATGAGCAGTACTTC. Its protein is CASSLGGGSVGNEQYF.

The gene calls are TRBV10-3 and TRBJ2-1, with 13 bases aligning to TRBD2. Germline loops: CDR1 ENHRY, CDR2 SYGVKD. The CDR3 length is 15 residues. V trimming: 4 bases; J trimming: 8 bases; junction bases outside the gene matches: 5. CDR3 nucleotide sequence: TGTGCCATCAGTGGACTAGCGGGAGGCCGGGATGAGCAGTTCTTC. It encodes CAISGLAGGRDEQFF.